Below, 5 T cell receptor beta chains from the same sample are listed, as sequenced in a study of stem cell transplantation in POMP-related autoinflammatory disease. Libraries were prepared by immunoSEQ multiplex PCR; TCRdb keeps only in-frame clonotypes and omits some of them. The sample carries some 68,000 clones, approximately 91% recorded once. The material sequenced was CD4+ T cells from PBMCs, taken after stem cell transplantation. The receptors come from a human patient with POMP-related autoinflammation and immune dysregulation (PRAID). A subset of T cells may come from the graft donor.

The chain employs TRBV2 and TRBJ2-5, with 7 bases aligning to TRBD2. Germline CDR1 SNHLY, CDR2 FYNNEI. There are 15 residues in the CDR3. J gave up 0 bases and V 5 bases, and 6 bases lay outside the gene matches. For the CDR3, the DNA is TGTGCCAGCAGTAGCGGGGTTGGGGACCAAGAGACCCAGTACTTC. It codes for CASSSGVGDQETQYF.

The CDR3 spells CASSLQSEQYF. Here the CDR3 DNA reads TGCGCCAGCAGCTTGCAGTCAGAGCAGTACTTC. This chain joins TRBV5-1 and TRBJ2-7, with no clear D. CDR3 length: 11 amino acids. In germline, CDR1 is SGHRS, CDR2 YFSETQ. V was shortened by 1 base and J by 7 bases, with 6 bases between the two germline ends. The full variable domain, rest sourced from reference TRBV5-1 and TRBJ2-7, is KAGVTQTPRYLIKTRGQQVTLSCSPISGHRSVSWYQQTPGQGLQFLFEYFSETQRNKGNFPGRFSGRQFSNSRSEMNVSTLELGDSALYLCASSLQSEQYFGPGTRLTVT.

The rearrangement uses TRBV12-3 or TRBV12-4 and TRBJ1-5; D not certain. V dropped 3 bases and J dropped 3 bases, with 6 bases sitting between them. There are 13 residues in the CDR3. This CDR3 is CASSLGINQPQHF. CDR3 in DNA: TGTGCCAGCAGTTTGGGGATCAATCAGCCCCAGCATTTT.

The CDR3 loop reads CASSVTGVWQPQHF. Written as DNA, the CDR3 is TGTGCCAGCAGTGTGACAGGGGTCTGGCAGCCCCAGCATTTT. This chain links TRBV27 with TRBJ1-5; 8 bases line up with TRBD1. Germline assignment: CDR1 MNHEY and CDR2 SMNVEV (reference sequence). This CDR3 has 14 residues. After removal of 5 bases from V and 7 bases from J, the junction contained 7 bases not matched to a gene.

The chain has TRBV2 and TRBJ2-1; D perhaps matches TRBD1 (5 bases). CDR1 is SNHLY, CDR2 FYNNEI, per germline. V was pared by 2 bases and J by 5 bases, with 13 bases between. The CDR3 runs 15 residues. The CDR3: CASSELGAGNNEQFF. CDR3 sequence (DNA): TGTGCCAGCAGTGAACTTGGGGCAGGCAACAATGAGCAGTTCTTC.